The clone carrying this T cell receptor beta chain appeared many times. What it binds is unknown. Germline V gene data show CDR1 as SGHTA and CDR2 as FQGNSA. V gave up 0 bases and J gave up 4 bases, with 13 bases separating them. The CDR3 covers 16 residues. TCRdb reprocessed the reads via MiXCR and lists one record per CDR3 protein. Of roughly 730,000 distinct CDR3 sequences listed, about 33% are singletons. The entry originates in a study of T cell repertoires in cytomegalovirus infection. Study-wide background: It was recently identified HLA-C-restricted and well-studied HLA-B-restricted CMV epitopes that the study used. Based on public TCR beta signatures, there were indications of CMV infection and of a matching HLA type. The study, taken as a whole, reports: The study identified carriers of CMV plus the relevant HLA from cumulative public TCR beta family frequency. Clonotypes of TCR beta that were HLA-C-restricted and CMV-specific dominated the ex vivo response.

The source of this sequence is a human donor in good health (CMV status not recorded). Some clones in this sample may be carry-over from other donors' samples. The rearrangement links TRBV7-2 to TRBJ1-5; weak D call: TRBD1 (5 bases). This specimen consisted of cultured PBMCs, obtained from culture after CMV antigen stimulation. CDR3 sequence reads: CASSLASVGTNQPQHF. The CDR3 nucleotides are TGTGCCAGCAGCTTAGCGTCGGTAGGGACGAATCAGCCCCAGCATTTT.